These T cell receptor beta chains were read from a single sample in a study of blood T cells in healthy people across ages. TCRdb redid the calling of the 5' RACE reads with MiXCR, one entry per CDR3 protein. The table lists about a million distinct CDR3 sequences, roughly 51% of them singletons. The specimen sequenced was blood. Receptors were obtained from a woman aged 55 to 70 in good health. The CDR3 runs from the conserved cysteine through the conserved F or W. The order of the fields is D gene, J gene, V gene, clone size, CDR3 length, CDR3 protein, CDR3 DNA. A D gene is named only where the DNA matches it firmly. Expanded clones are given a class, and other clones once, few, many or no size at all.

>NA|TRBJ2-7|TRBV10-3|NA|15
CAISPLSRATYEQYF
TGTGCCATCAGCCCCCTCAGCCGGGCGACCTACGAGCAGTACTTC
>TRBD1|TRBJ1-2|TRBV6-1|NA|16
CASNEPRTGSTYGYTF
TGTGCCAGCAACGAACCCCGGACAGGTTCCACCTATGGCTACACCTTC
>TRBD1|TRBJ1-2|TRBV10-3|many|13
CATPGTEGYGYTF
TGTGCCACCCCCGGGACAGAAGGATATGGCTACACCTTC
>NA|TRBJ2-3|TRBV24-1|NA|13
CATSDQGPDTQYF
TGTGCCACCAGTGACCAGGGACCAGATACGCAGTATTTT
>NA|TRBJ2-7|TRBV28|NA|15
CASSLSPGGPREQYF
TGTGCCAGCAGTTTATCCCCAGGAGGTCCACGCGAGCAGTACTTC
>NA|TRBJ2-4|TRBV9|many|14
CASSPPGSTNIQYF
TGTGCCAGCAGCCCTCCGGGCTCGACCAACATTCAGTACTTC
>TRBD2|TRBJ2-1|TRBV12-3/TRBV12-4|NA|17
CASSSDTTSGSPNEQFF
TGTGCCAGCAGTTCCGACACGACTAGCGGGAGCCCCAATGAGCAGTTCTTC
>NA|TRBJ2-5|TRBV27|NA|15
CASSPYSSYQETQYF
TGTGCCAGCAGTCCTTACTCGTCGTACCAAGAGACCCAGTACTTC
>NA|TRBJ2-1|TRBV27|NA|16
CASSSSLSGDYNEQFF
TGTGCCAGCAGCTCCAGTTTGAGCGGAGACTACAATGAGCAGTTCTTC
>NA|TRBJ1-4|TRBV6-2/TRBV6-3|NA|15
CASSHAGGGNEKLFF
TGTGCCAGCAGTCACGCCGGTGGGGGTAATGAAAAACTGTTTTTT
>NA|TRBJ2-1|TRBV4-2|NA|15
CASSQWAGHNNEQFF
TGTGCCAGCAGCCAATGGGCGGGGCATAACAATGAGCAGTTCTTC
>TRBD1|TRBJ1-6|TRBV7-9|few|15
CASSQGQAYNSPLHF
TGTGCCAGCAGCCAGGGACAGGCGTATAATTCACCCCTCCACTTT
>NA|TRBJ1-5|TRBV7-2|few|15
CASSLALMGRVAQHF
TGTGCCAGCAGCTTAGCGTTAATGGGGCGCGTGGCCCAGCATTTT
>NA|TRBJ2-1|TRBV27|NA|20
CASRVFPGFYGATSYNEQFF
TGTGCCAGCAGAGTTTTTCCCGGTTTCTACGGGGCCACCTCATACAATGAGCAGTTCTTC
>NA|TRBJ1-3|TRBV7-2|NA|15
CASSSRLSSGNTIYF
TGTGCCAGCAGCAGCAGGTTATCCTCTGGAAACACCATATATTTT
>NA|TRBJ2-1|TRBV4-3|few|15
CASSQDGRFYNEQFF
TGCGCCAGCAGCCAAGACGGGCGGTTCTACAATGAGCAGTTCTTC
>TRBD1|TRBJ1-2|TRBV28|few|14
CASSLGQDNYGYTF
TGTGCCAGTTCATTGGGACAGGACAACTATGGCTACACCTTC
>TRBD1|TRBJ1-1|TRBV28|few|15
CASSVPGGATGEAFF
TGTGCCAGCAGTGTCCCAGGGGGCGCAACAGGTGAAGCTTTCTTT
>NA|TRBJ2-7|TRBV7-4|few|15
CASSLVSGEPYEQYF
TGTGCCAGCAGCTTAGTTTCGGGGGAACCTTACGAGCAGTACTTC
>NA|TRBJ2-7|TRBV2|NA|15
CASSDPDISSYEQYF
TGTGCCAGCAGTGACCCAGACATTAGCTCCTACGAGCAGTACTTC
>NA|TRBJ2-7|TRBV27|few|14
CASRRGYGTYEQYF
TGTGCCAGCAGGAGGGGCTACGGAACCTACGAGCAGTACTTC
>NA|TRBJ2-1|TRBV5-1|few|14
CASSTTGNYNEQFF
TGCGCCAGCAGCACCACAGGGAACTACAATGAGCAGTTCTTC
>NA|TRBJ1-2|TRBV29-1|NA|11
CSSREGDGYTF
TGCAGCTCCAGGGAGGGGGATGGCTACACCTTC
>NA|TRBJ2-3|TRBV5-5|NA|15
CASSPGRRVTDTQYF
TGTGCCAGCAGTCCAGGGCGTAGGGTCACAGATACGCAGTATTTT
>TRBD1|TRBJ1-5|TRBV7-2|NA|18
CASSLVGQGGFGNQPQHF
TGTGCCAGCAGCTTAGTGGGACAGGGTGGTTTTGGCAATCAGCCCCAGCATTTT
>TRBD1|TRBJ2-7|TRBV15|few|16
CATSRSLRQGDYEQYF
TGTGCCACCAGCCGATCGTTAAGACAGGGGGACTACGAGCAGTACTTC
>NA|TRBJ2-5|TRBV30|once|12
CAWSVVEETQYF
TGTGCCTGGAGTGTTGTAGAAGAGACCCAGTACTTC
>NA|TRBJ1-4|TRBV5-1|NA|13
CASSSQPNEKLFF
TGCGCCAGCAGCTCACAACCTAATGAAAAACTGTTTTTT
>TRBD1|TRBJ2-5|TRBV20-1|NA|14
CSAASTGPQETQYF
TGCAGTGCTGCTTCGACAGGGCCACAAGAGACCCAGTACTTC
>TRBD1|TRBJ1-2|TRBV20-1|NA|13
CSARATTGYGYTF
TGCAGTGCTAGGGCCACGACAGGGTACGGCTACACCTTC
>TRBD1|TRBJ2-7|TRBV29-1|few|14
CSVGTGDRSYEQYF
TGCAGCGTTGGTACAGGGGATCGGTCCTACGAGCAGTACTTC
>NA|TRBJ2-3|TRBV7-2|once|15
CASSAENRGTDTQYF
TGTGCCAGCAGCGCCGAAAACAGGGGCACAGATACGCAGTATTTT
>NA|TRBJ1-5|TRBV28|NA|16
CASSLARARVGQPQHF
TGTGCCAGCAGTTTAGCCCGGGCACGGGTGGGTCAGCCCCAGCATTTT
>NA|TRBJ1-4|TRBV4-3|NA|17
CASSRLTGSTDNEKLFF
TGCGCCAGCAGCCGCCTCACAGGGAGCACGGATAATGAAAAACTGTTTTTT
>NA|TRBJ1-2|TRBV30|NA|13
CAWSVTRTDGYTF
TGTGCCTGGAGCGTGACCCGGACGGATGGCTACACCTTC
>NA|TRBJ2-7|TRBV29-1|many|13
CSIHRLDSYEQYF
TGCAGCATCCATCGACTAGATTCCTACGAGCAGTACTTC
>TRBD2|TRBJ2-1|TRBV7-9|NA|19
CASSPVLVGTSGRAGEQFF
TGTGCCAGCAGCCCGGTTTTGGTTGGGACTAGCGGGAGGGCCGGAGAGCAGTTCTTC
>NA|TRBJ2-2|TRBV20-1|NA|16
CSARPFGTANTGELFF
TGCAGTGCTAGACCCTTCGGGACTGCCAACACCGGGGAGCTGTTTTTT
>NA|TRBJ2-3|TRBV2|NA|15
CASSVGRTSTDTQYF
TGTGCCAGCAGTGTGGGGCGTACTAGCACAGATACGCAGTATTTT
>NA|TRBJ2-1|TRBV10-3|NA|14
CAISSGLSSNEQFF
TGTGCCATCAGTTCGGGCCTTTCGTCGAATGAGCAGTTCTTC